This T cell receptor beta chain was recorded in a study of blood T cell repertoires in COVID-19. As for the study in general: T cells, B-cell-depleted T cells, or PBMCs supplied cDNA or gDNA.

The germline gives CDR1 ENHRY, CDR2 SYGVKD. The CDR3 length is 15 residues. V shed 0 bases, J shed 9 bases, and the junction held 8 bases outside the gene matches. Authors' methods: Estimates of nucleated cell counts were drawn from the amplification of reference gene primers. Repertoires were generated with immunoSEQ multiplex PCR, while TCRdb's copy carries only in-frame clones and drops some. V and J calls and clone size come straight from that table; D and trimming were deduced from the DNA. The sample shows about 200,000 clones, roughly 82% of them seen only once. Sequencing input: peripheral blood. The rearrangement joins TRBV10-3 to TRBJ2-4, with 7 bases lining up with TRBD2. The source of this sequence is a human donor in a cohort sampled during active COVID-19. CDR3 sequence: CAISESAGISGIQYF. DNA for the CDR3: TGTGCCATCAGTGAGTCAGCGGGGATTAGCGGCATTCAGTACTTC.